These 29 T cell receptor beta chains were sequenced from one sample in a study of T cell repertoires in cytomegalovirus infection. TCRdb analysed the reads with MiXCR anew, one entry per CDR3 protein. Of approximately 750,000 distinct CDR3 sequences listed, less than 40% were seen once; the top ten hold 2.8%. Sequencing used PBMCs. All receptors come from a human donor in good health (CMV status not recorded). Some clones in this sample may be carry-over from other donors' samples.

The genes are TRBV20-1 and TRBJ1-6; no reliable D call. CDR1 and CDR2 from the germline V gene are DFQATT and SNEGSKA (reference sequence). V shed 3 bases and J shed 2 bases, with 5 bases lying between them. CDR3 length equals 13 residues. This CDR3 reads CSARTTYNSPLHF. In DNA form, the CDR3 reads TGCAGTGCTAGGACCACCTATAATTCACCCCTCCACTTT.

The sample holds a few counts of this clonotype. The chain carries TRBV28 and TRBJ2-4; 12 positions agree with TRBD2. V lost 6 bases and J lost 6; bases outside the gene matches: 15. The germline V gene has CDR1 MDHEN and CDR2 SYDVKM. The length of the CDR3 is 18 residues. The CDR3 protein is CASSSGLAGPARGNIQYF. CDR3 coding DNA: TGTGCCAGCAGCTCAGGACTAGCGGGACCCGCCAGGGGAAACATTCAGTACTTC.

The genes are TRBV19 and TRBJ2-1; 7 bases are a match to TRBD2. V shed 4 bases, J shed 6 bases, and the junction held 9 bases outside the gene matches. The CDR3 spans 15 residues. Per germline, CDR1 LNHDA and CDR2 SQIVND (reference sequence). The CDR3 DNA sequence: TGTGCCAGTAGTAATACGGGCGGGAGTGGCAATGAGCAGTTCTTC. Amino acid sequence: CASSNTGGSGNEQFF.

This clonotype has only a few counts. CDR3 sequence (DNA): TGTGCCAGTAGTGATCGAGATCAGCCCCAGCATTTT. Translating it yields CASSDRDQPQHF. The chain combines TRBV19 with TRBJ1-5, with D unclear. CDR1 is LNHDA, CDR2 SQIVND, per germline (reference sequence). Trimming cost V 5 bases and J 5 bases, with 7 bases left between them. This CDR3 contains 12 residues.

The table lists this clonotype with a few counts. The chain joins TRBV5-4 to TRBJ1-6; D possibly corresponds to TRBD1 (5 bases). This CDR3 spans 15 amino acids. CDR1 is SGHNT, CDR2 YYREEE, per germline (reference sequence). The V and J ends lost 2 bases and 7 bases respectively, with 13 bases between them. CDR3 nucleotide sequence: TGTGCCAGCAGCTTTGGGCAGGGTGAAAATTCACCCCTCCACTTT. Its translation is CASSFGQGENSPLHF.

This clonotype was picked up many times. V gene TRBV19 combines with J gene TRBJ2-7; 8 bases fit TRBD1. J lost 3 bases, V lost 6 bases, and 10 bases had no gene match. CDR1 is LNHDA and CDR2 is SQIVND in the germline V gene (reference sequence). The CDR3 spans 15 residues. CDR3 region: CASRDTGGKDYEQYF. Here the CDR3 DNA reads TGTGCCAGTAGGGACACAGGGGGAAAGGACTACGAGCAGTACTTC.

The rearrangement links TRBV19 to TRBJ2-5; D is unclear. Germline CDR1 reads LNHDA; CDR2 reads SQIVND (reference sequence). The V and J ends lost 5 bases and 2 bases respectively, with 12 bases between them. The CDR3 runs 14 residues. The CDR3 sequence is CASSQDGMQETQYF. Written as DNA, the CDR3 is TGTGCCAGTAGTCAAGACGGAATGCAAGAGACCCAGTACTTC.

The chain carries TRBV19 and TRBJ1-5; 8 positions match TRBD1. This CDR3 region has 15 residues. The V segment lost 5 bases and the J segment 5 bases; nucleotides outside the gene matches: 8. Germline CDR1 is LNHDA and CDR2 is SQIVND (reference sequence). The CDR3 is CASSRTGRRDQPQHF. The DNA of the CDR3 is TGTGCCAGTAGTCGGACAGGGAGACGGGATCAGCCCCAGCATTTT.

A remark on this clonotype: At one boundary the junction diverges from the germline segment, which might be a read error. The chain has TRBV19 and TRBJ2-2; TRBD2 might be the D (5 bases). Germline V lookup: CDR1 LNHDA, CDR2 SQIVND (reference sequence). The CDR3 is 15 amino acids. The CDR3 region is CASSIEATNTGEMFF. CDR3 coding DNA: TGTGCCAGTAGTATAGAAGCTACGAACACCGGGGAGATGTTTTTT.

This chain links TRBV13 with TRBJ2-5; TRBD2 aligns across 11 bases. CDR3 length equals 17 residues. Germline V lookup: CDR1 PRHDT, CDR2 FYEKMQ (reference sequence). Unmatched junction bases numbered 8, after V lost 5 bases and J lost 0 bases. The CDR3 DNA follows: TGTGCCAGCAGCCCTCGAGAGGGACTAGCGGACCAAGAGACCCAGTACTTC. Translating it yields CASSPREGLADQETQYF. The full variable domain, with the rest looked up from reference TRBV13 and TRBJ2-5, is AAGVIQSPRHLIKEKRETATLKCYPIPRHDTVYWYQQGPGQDPQFLISFYEKMQSDKGSIPDRFSAQQFSDYHSELNMSSLELGDSALYFCASSPREGLADQETQYFGPGTRLLVL.

The rearrangement joins TRBV20-1 to TRBJ1-2; D call uncertain. The V gene lost 5 bases and the J gene lost 5 bases, with 18 bases spanning the gap. CDR1 is DFQATT, CDR2 SNEGSKA, per germline (reference sequence). CDR3 size: 14 residues. CDR3 sequence: CSALAFKESYGYTF. The CDR3 coding sequence is TGCAGTGCTCTGGCTTTCAAGGAGTCGTATGGCTACACCTTC.

This chain joins TRBV20-1 and TRBJ2-3; 11 bases are shared with TRBD2. The V and J ends lost 3 bases and 6 bases, in that order; junction bases with no gene match: 8. CDR3 length: 15 residues. From germline, CDR1 is DFQATT and CDR2 SNEGSKA (reference sequence). Written as DNA, the CDR3 is TGCAGTGCTAGCCCCTTGACTAGCGGGAAGGATACGCAGTATTTT. This encodes CSASPLTSGKDTQYF.

The chain links TRBV12-5 to TRBJ1-1; 10 bases match TRBD1. The V gene's germline CDR1 is LGHNT and CDR2 FRNRAP. Trimming at V came to 6 bases and at J to 0 bases, leaving 13 bases not matched to a gene. This CDR3 has 18 amino acids. The CDR3: CASGPPVRDRGMNTEAFF. Written as DNA, the CDR3 is TGTGCTAGTGGACCCCCCGTTCGGGACAGGGGAATGAACACTGAAGCTTTCTTT.

This clonotype was found a few times. The CDR3 loop reads CASTTQPGNMNTEAFF. The CDR3 nucleotides are TGTGCCAGCACCACCCAACCGGGGAACATGAACACTGAAGCTTTCTTT. The gene calls are TRBV6-8 and TRBJ1-1; no clear D gene. Trimming removed 7 bases from V and 0 bases from J, with 18 bases in between. The CDR3 contains 16 residues. CDR1 and CDR2 from the germline V gene are MNHGY and SAAAGT.

The chain is built from TRBV2 and TRBJ1-2, with 8 bases identical to TRBD1. The CDR3 is 12 residues long. After removal of 5 bases from V and 10 bases from J, the junction contained 6 bases not matched to a gene. Germline CDR1 reads SNHLY; CDR2 reads FYNNEI. The CDR3 coding sequence is TGTGCCAGCAGTTTCCTGGACAGGGTCTACACCTTC. Encoded protein: CASSFLDRVYTF.

The genes are TRBV28 and TRBJ2-7; D may be TRBD1 (5 bases). The V gene lost 6 bases and the J gene lost 3 bases, with 15 bases spanning the gap. This CDR3 comprises 14 residues. Per the germline V gene, CDR1 is MDHEN and CDR2 is SYDVKM. CDR3: CASRRPGLIYEQYF. The CDR3 region has the DNA TGTGCCAGCAGGCGACCAGGGCTAATCTACGAGCAGTACTTC.

The J gene is TRBJ2-7, the V gene TRBV7-9; D might be TRBD1 (6 bases). Germline assignment: CDR1 SEHNR and CDR2 FQNEAQ (reference sequence). Trimming shortened V by 3 bases and J by 6 bases, and 15 bases separated the two germline ends. This CDR3 is built from 14 residues. The CDR3 spells CASSLRDTQGEQYF. The CDR3 bases are TGTGCCAGCAGCTTGAGGGACACCCAAGGCGAGCAGTACTTC.

The rearrangement joins TRBV12-3 or TRBV12-4 to TRBJ1-3, with D possibly being TRBD1 (5 bases). The CDR3 loop spans 17 amino acids. Trimming removed 1 base at V and 2 bases at J, with 15 bases between. In DNA form, the CDR3 reads TGTGCCAGCAGTTTAGAGTTACAGGATAGGGCTGGAAACACCATATATTTT. This codes for CASSLELQDRAGNTIYF.

The table lists this clonotype with many counts. This chain links TRBV7-9 with TRBJ2-1; 12 positions agree with TRBD2. The germline gives CDR1 SEHNR, CDR2 FQNEAQ (reference sequence). Trimming took 5 bases from V and 8 from J; bases not matched to a gene: 7. CDR3 length: 15 residues. The chain's CDR3 is CASSLTSGRSDEQFF. The DNA for the CDR3 is TGTGCCAGCAGCCTGACTAGCGGGAGATCCGATGAGCAGTTCTTC.

This clonotype was detected only once. The J gene is TRBJ2-7, the V gene TRBV11-1; the D is unclear. The V end was cut by 4 bases, the J end by 5 bases, with 12 bases between. The CDR3 extends over 13 amino acids. Germline V lookup: CDR1 SGHAT, CDR2 FQDESV (reference sequence). The CDR3 here is CASSSRVSNEQYF. The CDR3 DNA is TGTGCCAGCAGCTCCAGAGTTTCCAACGAGCAGTACTTC.

This sequence joins TRBV5-5 and TRBJ1-2; D uncertain. Per the germline V gene, CDR1 is SGHKS and CDR2 is YYEKEE (reference sequence). Trimming took 2 bases from V and 7 from J, leaving 12 bases between them. The CDR3 loop spans 13 amino acids. The CDR3 sequence: CASSFRVGRGYTF. Here the CDR3 DNA reads TGTGCCAGCAGCTTTCGGGTTGGTCGTGGCTACACCTTC.

This clonotype appeared a few times. The J gene is TRBJ1-6, the V gene TRBV28, with D possibly TRBD1 on 5 matching bases. Trimming took off 1 base at V and 0 bases at J, with 16 bases between the two ends. Germline V lookup: CDR1 MDHEN, CDR2 SYDVKM. The CDR3 sequence is 19 residues long. Here the CDR3 DNA reads TGTGCCAGCAGTTTATTGTTGGCGCAGGGAAGCTCCTATAATTCACCCCTCCACTTT. The encoded protein is CASSLLLAQGSSYNSPLHF.

This clonotype came up a few times. This rearrangement joins TRBV24-1 to TRBJ2-1; 7 positions match TRBD2. The CDR3 runs to 15 residues. The ends lost 1 base at V and 8 bases at J; junction bases unmatched: 7. CDR1 KGHDR and CDR2 SFDVKD come from the germline V gene. In DNA form, the CDR3 reads TGTGCCACCAGTGATTTCCGACTAGCAGTGGATGAGCAGTTCTTC. It codes for CATSDFRLAVDEQFF.

The chain recombines TRBV7-9 with TRBJ1-1, with TRBD1 matching 7 bases. The V gene end was trimmed by 5 bases and the J gene end by 2 bases; junction bases not matched to a gene: 14. The CDR3 totals 17 residues. The germline V gene has CDR1 SEHNR and CDR2 FQNEAQ (reference sequence). CDR3 region: CASSPRTGNQDNTEAFF. DNA of the CDR3: TGTGCCAGCAGCCCGCGGACAGGTAACCAGGATAACACTGAAGCTTTCTTT.

This clonotype was detected ten times or more. CDR3 nucleotides: TGTGCCAGCAGCTTCCAACCCTCCCGCCCCAATGAGCAGTTCTTC. Protein product: CASSFQPSRPNEQFF. The chain joins TRBV7-6 to TRBJ2-1; no clear D gene. The CDR3 is made up of 15 amino acids. Between the trimmed V and J ends, which lost 3 bases and 6 bases, there was a span of 15 bases. Germline loops: CDR1 SGHVS, CDR2 FNYEAQ.

The chain combines TRBV11-2 with TRBJ2-7; D uncertain. Germline V gene data show CDR1 as SGHAT and CDR2 as FQNNGV. V was shortened by 0 bases and J by 5 bases, with 8 bases between the two germline ends. The CDR3 is 13 residues long. CDR3 residues: CASSLDRNNEQYF. The CDR3 DNA is TGTGCCAGCAGCTTAGATCGCAACAACGAGCAGTACTTC.

The DNA for the CDR3 is TGTGCCAGCAGCCCCGACCGGACCTACGAGCAGTACTTC. It is translated as CASSPDRTYEQYF. V usage is TRBV7-6 and J usage is TRBJ2-7; no definite D call. From germline, CDR1 is SGHVS and CDR2 FNYEAQ. Trimming cost V 5 bases and J 2 bases, with 10 bases left between them. The CDR3 loop spans 13 amino acids.

This clonotype was recorded at least ten times. The rearrangement links TRBV7-2 to TRBJ1-1; 8 bases are shared with TRBD1. V was pared by 1 base and J by 0 bases, with 4 bases of the junction left unmatched. Germline CDR1 and CDR2: SGHTA and FQGNSA. There are 16 residues in the CDR3. CDR3: CASSLEARGLNTEAFF. CDR3 DNA: TGTGCCAGCAGCTTAGAGGCCAGGGGGCTGAACACTGAAGCTTTCTTT.

In this sample, this clonotype turned up a few times. This chain connects TRBV28 to TRBJ1-1; D gene unclear. Germline V gene lookup returns CDR1 MDHEN and CDR2 SYDVKM. V was pared by 5 bases and J by 1 base, with 11 bases between. The CDR3 spans 14 residues. The CDR3 sequence: CASSPFEENTEAFF. As DNA, the CDR3 is TGTGCCAGCAGTCCCTTCGAGGAGAACACTGAAGCTTTCTTT.